This T cell receptor beta chain was sequenced during a study of Ad26.COV2.S vaccination and SARS-CoV-2 variants. Study observations and caveats: Higher spike-specific TCR breadth was found in vaccine recipients than in placebo recipients.

This CDR3 spans 14 amino acids. V was trimmed by 6 bases and J by 2 bases, leaving 10 bases between them. In germline, CDR1 is SEHNR, CDR2 FQNEAQ (reference sequence). A word on this clone: Its antigen is still unknown.

Assay used: immunoSEQ multiplex PCR; TCRdb lists only in-frame clones, some missing. The sample yields more than 85,000 clones, over 70% seen once. This chain uses TRBV7-9 with TRBJ1-4, with D possibly TRBD1 on 5 matching bases. This clonotype was obtained from a human donor who had recovered from COVID-19. Material: peripheral blood, obtained after recovery from COVID-19. This CDR3 reads CASSQGGTNEKLFF. CDR3 in DNA: TGTGCCAGCAGTCAGGGTGGCACTAATGAAAAACTGTTTTTT.